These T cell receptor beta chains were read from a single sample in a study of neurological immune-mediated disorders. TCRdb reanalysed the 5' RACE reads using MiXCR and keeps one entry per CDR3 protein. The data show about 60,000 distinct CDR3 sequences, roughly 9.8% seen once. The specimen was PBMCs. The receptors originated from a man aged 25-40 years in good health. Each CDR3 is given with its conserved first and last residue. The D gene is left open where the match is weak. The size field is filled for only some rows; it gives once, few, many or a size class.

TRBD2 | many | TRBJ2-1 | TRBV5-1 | TGCGCCAGCAGCTTGGTTCGGGGGGGCTCCTACAATGAGCAGTTCTTC | CASSLVRGGSYNEQFF
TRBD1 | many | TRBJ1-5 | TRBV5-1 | TGCGCCAGCAGCTTACTCCCGACGAGCTCCGGGACAGGGGGCAATCAGCCCCAGCATTTT | CASSLLPTSSGTGGNQPQHF
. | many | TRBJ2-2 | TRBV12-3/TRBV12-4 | TGTGCCAGCAGTACCATCCACTACCCGAACACCGGGGAGCTGTTTTTT | CASSTIHYPNTGELFF
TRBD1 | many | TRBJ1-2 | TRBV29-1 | TGCAGCGTAGAGAGACAGGGGGAATATGGCTACACCTTC | CSVERQGEYGYTF
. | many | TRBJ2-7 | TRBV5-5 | TGTGCCAGCAGCTTCTCCCCGACAGACTACGAGCAGTACTTC | CASSFSPTDYEQYF
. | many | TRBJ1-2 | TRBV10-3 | TGTGCCATCAGAAGGGACACATTAGGGACTATTGGCTACACCTTC | CAIRRDTLGTIGYTF
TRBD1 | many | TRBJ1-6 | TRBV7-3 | TGTGCCAGCAGCGCGGGACAGTATAATTCACCCCTCCACTTT | CASSAGQYNSPLHF
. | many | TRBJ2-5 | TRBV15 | TGTGCCACCAGCAGAGATCAAGGGAGTTGGCGTCAAGAGACCCAGTACTTC | CATSRDQGSWRQETQYF
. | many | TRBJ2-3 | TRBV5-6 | TGTGCCAGCAGCGGTGGGGGACACAGCACAGATACGCAGTATTTT | CASSGGGHSTDTQYF
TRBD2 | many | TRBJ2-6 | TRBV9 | TGTGCCAGCAGCGCTAGCGGGAGGGCCCTTTCTGGGGCCAACGTCCTGACTTTC | CASSASGRALSGANVLTF
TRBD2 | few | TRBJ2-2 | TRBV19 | TGTGCCAGTAGCCAGACTAGCGGGTCCGGGGAGCTGTTTTTT | CASSQTSGSGELFF
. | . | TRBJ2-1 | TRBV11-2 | TGTGCCAGCAGCTTACAAGGCTCCTACAATGAGCAGTTCTTC | CASSLQGSYNEQFF
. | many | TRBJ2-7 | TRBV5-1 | TGCGCCAGCAGCTCAGGCCCGATCTACGAGCAGTACTTC | CASSSGPIYEQYF
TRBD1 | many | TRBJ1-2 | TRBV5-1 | TGCGCCAGCAGCTTGGCAGGGGGCACTAATGGCTACACCTTC | CASSLAGGTNGYTF
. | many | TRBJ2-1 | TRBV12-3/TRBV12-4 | TGTGCCAGCAGTCCCCGGGTTGCAACGAATGAGCAGTTCTTC | CASSPRVATNEQFF
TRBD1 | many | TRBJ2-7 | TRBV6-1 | TGTGCCAGCAGGGGACAGGGGGGAGCCTACGAGCAGTACTTC | CASRGQGGAYEQYF
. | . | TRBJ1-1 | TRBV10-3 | TGTGCCATCAGTGAGCCAGGGGACCTGAACACTGAAGCTTTCTTT | CAISEPGDLNTEAFF
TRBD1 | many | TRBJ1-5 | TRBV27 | TGTGCCAGCAGTTTTGGGACAGGGGGCTCCAATCAGCCCCAGCATTTT | CASSFGTGGSNQPQHF
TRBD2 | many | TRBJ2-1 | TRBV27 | TGTGCCAGCAGGAAAGCGGGAAGGGATGAGCAGTTCTTC | CASRKAGRDEQFF
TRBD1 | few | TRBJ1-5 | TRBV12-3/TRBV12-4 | TGTGCCAGCAAACCCTCGGACAGGGTTGGTCAGCCCCAGCATTTT | CASKPSDRVGQPQHF
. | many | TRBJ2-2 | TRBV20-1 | TGCAGTGCTAGAATTTTAGGGCAGGGTGGGACCGGGGAGCTGTTTTTT | CSARILGQGGTGELFF
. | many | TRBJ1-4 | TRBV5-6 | TGTGCCAGCAGCTTTGGGCGAAAGAATGAAAAACTGTTTTTT | CASSFGRKNEKLFF
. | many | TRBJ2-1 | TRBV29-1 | TGCAGCGTTGAATCATTTAGCGTCTACTCCTACAATGAGCAGTTCTTC | CSVESFSVYSYNEQFF
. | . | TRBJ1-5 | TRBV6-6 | TGTGCCAGCAGTTACTCGACCCCTTCAGAGCCCCAGCATTTT | CASSYSTPSEPQHF
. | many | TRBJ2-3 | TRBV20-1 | TGCAGTGCCACCATGAGGCTATCCACAGATACGCAGTATTTT | CSATMRLSTDTQYF
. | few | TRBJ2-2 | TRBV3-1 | TGTGCCAACAGCCAAACAGGGAAGGGACGGAACGGGGAGCTGTTTTTT | CANSQTGKGRNGELFF
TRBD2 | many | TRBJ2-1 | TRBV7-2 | TGTGCCAGCAGCTTAGGGGGACTAGCGGGAGTTGATGAGCAGTTCTTC | CASSLGGLAGVDEQFF
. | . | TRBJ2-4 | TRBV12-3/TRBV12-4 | TGTGCCAGCAGTTTGGAGGGTCGGGAAAACATTCAGTACTTC | CASSLEGRENIQYF
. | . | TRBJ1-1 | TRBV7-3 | TGTGCCAGCAGCTTAACCGGGCAGGGCGGGACTGAAGCTTTCTTT | CASSLTGQGGTEAFF
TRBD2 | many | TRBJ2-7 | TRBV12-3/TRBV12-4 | TGTGCCAGCAGGGTCGGGACTAGCGGGAACTACGAGCAGTACTTC | CASRVGTSGNYEQYF
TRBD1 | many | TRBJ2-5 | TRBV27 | TGTGCCAGCAGTTTTACAGGGGGCTTAAGGAGTGGAGAGACCCAGTACTTC | CASSFTGGLRSGETQYF
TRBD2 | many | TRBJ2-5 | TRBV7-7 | TGTGCCAGCAGCTCCCCGGGACTAGACGAGACCCAGTACTTC | CASSSPGLDETQYF
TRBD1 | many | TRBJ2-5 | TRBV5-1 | TGCGCCAGCAGCATGGCTGGACAGGGGGCAGAGACCCAGTACTTC | CASSMAGQGAETQYF
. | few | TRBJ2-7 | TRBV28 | TGTGCCAGCAGGCCGACAGTCCTTCCCTCCTACGAGCAGTACTTC | CASRPTVLPSYEQYF
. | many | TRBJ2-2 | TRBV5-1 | TGCGCCAGCAGCTTGAGGTTGAACACCGGGGAGCTGTTTTTT | CASSLRLNTGELFF
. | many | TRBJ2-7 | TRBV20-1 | TGCAGTGCTAGAGACCTGATTTCGGGAGACCAGTACTTC | CSARDLISGDQYF